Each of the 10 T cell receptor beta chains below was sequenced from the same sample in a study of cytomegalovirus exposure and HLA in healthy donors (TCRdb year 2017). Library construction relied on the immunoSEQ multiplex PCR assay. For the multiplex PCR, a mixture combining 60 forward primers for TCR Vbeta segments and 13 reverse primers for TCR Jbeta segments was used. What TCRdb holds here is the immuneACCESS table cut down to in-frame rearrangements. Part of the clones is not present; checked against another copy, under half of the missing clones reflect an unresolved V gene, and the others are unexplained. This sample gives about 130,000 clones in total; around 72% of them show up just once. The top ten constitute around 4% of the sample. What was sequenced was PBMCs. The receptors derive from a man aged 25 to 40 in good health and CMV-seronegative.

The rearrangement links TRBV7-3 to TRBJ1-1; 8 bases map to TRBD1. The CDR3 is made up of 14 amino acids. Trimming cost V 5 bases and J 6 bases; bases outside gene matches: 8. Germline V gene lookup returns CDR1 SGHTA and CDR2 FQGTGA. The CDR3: CASSLRTGLAEAFF. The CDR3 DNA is TGTGCCAGCAGCCTCCGGACAGGGCTGGCTGAAGCTTTCTTT.

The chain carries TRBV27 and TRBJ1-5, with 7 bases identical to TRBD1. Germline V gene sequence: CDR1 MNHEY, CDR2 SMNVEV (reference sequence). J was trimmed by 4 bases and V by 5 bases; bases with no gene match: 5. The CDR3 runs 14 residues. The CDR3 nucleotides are TGTGCCAGCAGTCCGACAGGGCAAAATCAGCCCCAGCATTTT. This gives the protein CASSPTGQNQPQHF.

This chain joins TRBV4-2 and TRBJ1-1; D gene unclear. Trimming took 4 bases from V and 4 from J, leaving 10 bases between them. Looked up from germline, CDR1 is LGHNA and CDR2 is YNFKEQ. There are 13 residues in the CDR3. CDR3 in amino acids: CASSPGRGTEAFF. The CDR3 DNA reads TGTGCCAGCAGCCCAGGACGGGGCACTGAAGCTTTCTTT.

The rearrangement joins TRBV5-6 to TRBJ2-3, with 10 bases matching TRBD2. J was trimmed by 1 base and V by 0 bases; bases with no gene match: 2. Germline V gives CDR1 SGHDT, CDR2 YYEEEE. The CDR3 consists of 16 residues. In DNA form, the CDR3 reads TGTGCCAGCAGCTTGGACGGGACTAGCGGCACAGATACGCAGTATTTT. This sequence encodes CASSLDGTSGTDTQYF. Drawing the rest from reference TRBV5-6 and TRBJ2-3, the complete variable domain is DAGVTQSPTHLIKTRGQQVTLRCSPKSGHDTVSWYQQALGQGPQFIFQYYEEEERQRGNFPDRFSGHQFPNYSSELNVNALLLGDSALYLCASSLDGTSGTDTQYFGPGTRLTVL.

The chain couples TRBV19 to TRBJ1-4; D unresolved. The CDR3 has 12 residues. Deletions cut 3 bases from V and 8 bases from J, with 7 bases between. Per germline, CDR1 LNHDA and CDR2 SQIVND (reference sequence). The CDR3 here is CASSMEGEKLFF. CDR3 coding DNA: TGTGCCAGTAGTATGGAGGGAGAAAAACTGTTTTTT.

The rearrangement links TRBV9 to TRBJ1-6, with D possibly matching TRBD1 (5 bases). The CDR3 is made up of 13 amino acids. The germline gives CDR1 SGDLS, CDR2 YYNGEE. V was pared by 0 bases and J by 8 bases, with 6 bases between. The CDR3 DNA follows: TGTGCCAGCAGCGTAGGGGGGGATTCACCCCTCCACTTT. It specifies CASSVGGDSPLHF.

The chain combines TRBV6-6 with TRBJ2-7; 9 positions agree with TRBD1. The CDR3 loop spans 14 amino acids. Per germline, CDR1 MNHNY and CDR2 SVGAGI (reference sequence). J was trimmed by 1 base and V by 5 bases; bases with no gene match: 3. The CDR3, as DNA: TGTGCCAGCAGTGGAGACAGGGGGTCCTACGAGCAGTACTTC. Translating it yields CASSGDRGSYEQYF.

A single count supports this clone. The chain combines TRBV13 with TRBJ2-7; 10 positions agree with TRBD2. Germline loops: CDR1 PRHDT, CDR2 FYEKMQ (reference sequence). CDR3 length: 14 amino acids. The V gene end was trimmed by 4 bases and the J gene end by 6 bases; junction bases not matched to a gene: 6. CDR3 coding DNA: TGTGCCAGCAGCTATATAGCGGGGGGATCCGAGCAGTACTTC. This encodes CASSYIAGGSEQYF.

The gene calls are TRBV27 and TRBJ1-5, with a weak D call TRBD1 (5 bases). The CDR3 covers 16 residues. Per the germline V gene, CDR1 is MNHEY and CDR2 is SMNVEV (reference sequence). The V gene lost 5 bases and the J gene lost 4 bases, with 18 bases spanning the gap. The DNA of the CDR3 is TGTGCCAGCAGTGCCCGTGCGGGGGGTTATAATCAGCCCCAGCATTTT. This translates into CASSARAGGYNQPQHF.

The CDR3, as DNA: TGTGCCAGCAGCCAACTCCCCGGTCGATCTGGGGCCAACGTCCTGACTTTC. Its translation: CASSQLPGRSGANVLTF. This sequence joins TRBV14 and TRBJ2-6; D unclear. CDR1 and CDR2 from the germline V gene are SGHDN and FVKESK. Trimming removed 2 bases at V and 1 base at J, with 12 bases between. The CDR3 loop spans 17 amino acids.